This TCR beta chain was captured by sequencing in a study of cytomegalovirus exposure and HLA in healthy donors (dated by TCRdb to between 2016 and 2019). About the investigation overall: The roughly 670 repertoires of the first cohort and the 95 to 150 validation repertoires were produced on the same platform, according to a later analysis. The study aimed to test whether signatures of past pathogen exposure could be identified by cataloging public T cell receptors. A separate validation cohort of 100 to 150 different subjects was used in addition to the roughly 720-subject first cohort. High-throughput TCR immunosequencing, statistical association of individual TCRs with disease status, and machine learning were combined to predict cytomegalovirus infection status.

As for this clone: No antigen is known for it. No qualities accompany the bases; no much larger clone lies one base away.

The germline V gene sets CDR1 to SGHRS and CDR2 to YFSETQ. Deletion took 0 bases off V and 6 bases off J, with a span of 7 bases between the germline ends. The CDR3, from cysteine to phenylalanine, totals 12 residues. This entry keeps only the CDR3 DNA: 36 bases, framed from base 1. Summary of the overall study and its limitations: In vitro tests confirmed that three of the cytomegalovirus-associated TCR beta chains recognize cytomegalovirus antigens. Across donors, most TCR sequences were observed very rarely, whereas some public TCRs were present in many individuals. The authors suggested that the approach could potentially be extended to other disease states and immunological phenotypes. In a later analysis, TCRs clustered in the first cohort were found to also tend to co-occur in the roughly 120 validation repertoires, with around 94% of cluster scores above 0. A later analysis had no HLA typing for the validation cohort, so co-occurrence there was scored across all 120 repertoires. Cytomegalovirus status was reported to be diagnosed by the classifier with high specificity and sensitivity in both the original and validation cohorts. In the study, around 150 TCR beta chains were listed as associated with cytomegalovirus.

Separate from the approximately 700-subject first cohort, the validation cohort of more than 90 subjects was the group to which the donors belonged. The library was produced with the immunoSEQ multiplex PCR assay. From the authors' description of their analysis: To diagnose cytomegalovirus status from the catalog of TCR beta chain sequences, a statistical classification framework was built. TCRdb limited this immuneACCESS table to in-frame rearrangements with V and J called. A share of clones is missing; checked studies link under half to unresolved V genes, and the rest is unexplained. That table gives V, J and clone size, and the DNA gave D and trimming. The sample table contains more than 150,000 clones; only one count was recorded for more than 65% of them. The top ten clones comprise 2.5% to 3% of the sample.

The chain is encoded by TRBV5-1 joined to TRBJ2-7; the D region possibly corresponds to TRBD1 (5 bases align). This clonotype was sampled from a young woman in good health and CMV-seropositive. Sequenced: PBMCs. The DNA sequence is TGCGCCAGCAGCTTGGAGGGGATCGAGCAGTACTTC. Its amino acids are CASSLEGIEQYF.